Following are 18 T cell receptor beta chains from one sample sequenced in a study of beta chain features in type 1 diabetes. Reverse transcribing all isolated RNA meant expressed TCRB transcripts were sequenced. The repertoire was sequenced with immunoSEQ multiplex PCR; TCRdb's copy has only in-frame clones and lacks some. The top ten clones hold 0.02% to 0.03% of a sample with under 900,000 clones, about 17% of them seen once. The specimen was naive CD4+ T cells from blood. The receptors were gathered from a young woman in good health.

This clone showed up just a few times. J is TRBJ2-7 and V is TRBV6-6; the D is unclear. Germline assignment: CDR1 MNHNY and CDR2 SVGAGI (reference sequence). There are 12 residues in the CDR3. V dropped 2 bases and J dropped 7 bases, with 9 bases sitting between them. As DNA, the CDR3 is TGTGCCAGCAGTTACGCCTTACGGGAGCAGTACTTC. It translates to CASSYALREQYF.

The V and J genes are TRBV7-2 and TRBJ2-1; D is undetermined. The germline gives CDR1 SGHTA, CDR2 FQGNSA. Trimming took 3 bases from V and 3 from J, leaving 6 bases between them. The CDR3 sequence is 13 residues long. The CDR3 reads CASSFPYYNEQFF. The CDR3 DNA sequence: TGTGCCAGCAGCTTTCCTTACTACAATGAGCAGTTCTTC. Full variable domain (remainder filled in from reference TRBV7-2 and TRBJ2-1): GAGVSQSPSNKVTEKGKDVELRCDPISGHTALYWYRQSLGQGLEFLIYFQGNSAPDKSGLPSDRFSAERTGGSVSTLTIQRTQQEDSAVYLCASSFPYYNEQFFGPGTRLTVL.

In this sample, this clone turned up a few times. This rearrangement joins TRBV2 to TRBJ2-2, with D hard to call. V was clipped by 4 bases and J by 1 base, with 13 bases between them. The CDR3 is 16 residues long. Per germline, CDR1 SNHLY and CDR2 FYNNEI. Here the CDR3 reads CASSVRSRVNTGELFF. CDR3 nucleotides: TGTGCCAGCAGTGTCAGGTCCAGAGTGAACACCGGGGAGCTGTTTTTT.

This clone was seen a few times. The chain carries TRBV28 and TRBJ2-7; the D call may be TRBD1 or TRBD2 (5 bases each). With 7 bases removed from V and 2 bases from J, the gap between germline ends came to 15 bases. CDR1 is MDHEN and CDR2 is SYDVKM in the germline V gene. The CDR3 totals 14 residues. CDR3 bases: TGTGCCAGCACCGGGGACCCCTATCCCTACGAGCAGTACTTC. It codes for CASTGDPYPYEQYF.

This clone was counted a few times. This chain uses TRBV5-4 with TRBJ1-4; possible D gene TRBD1, 6 bases. Germline V CDR1 and CDR2: SGHNT, YYREEE (reference sequence). The CDR3 length is 17 residues. V was cut by 0 bases and J by 2 bases, with 14 bases left in between. CDR3 amino acids: CASSLDAPQGTNEKLFF. The CDR3 DNA follows: TGTGCCAGCAGCTTGGATGCCCCACAGGGTACTAATGAAAAACTGTTTTTT.

The chain uses TRBV11-3 and TRBJ2-2; weak D call: TRBD2 (5 bases). Trimming stripped 3 bases from V and 6 bases from J, with 14 bases between. Per the germline V gene, CDR1 is SGHNT and CDR2 is YENEEA. This CDR3 is built from 15 residues. The CDR3 sequence: CASSLLGSGAGELFF. The DNA for the CDR3 is TGTGCCAGCAGCTTGTTAGGGAGTGGGGCCGGGGAGCTGTTTTTT.

This chain joins TRBV5-4 and TRBJ1-1; possible D gene TRBD1, 5 bases. Germline CDR1 SGHNT, CDR2 YYREEE (reference sequence). V was shortened by 4 bases and J by 1 base, with 14 bases between the two germline ends. The CDR3 has 15 residues. The CDR3, as DNA: TGTGCCAGCAGCCCTCGGGGACGGTCGAACACTGAAGCTTTCTTT. The encoded protein is CASSPRGRSNTEAFF.

This chain connects TRBV9 to TRBJ2-2, with D unclear. V shed 4 bases and J shed 7 bases, with 11 bases lying between them. Germline V gives CDR1 SGDLS, CDR2 YYNGEE. This CDR3 has 13 residues. The CDR3 DNA is TGTGCCAGCAGCCCCTACGTTAACGGGGAGCTGTTTTTT. Translated: CASSPYVNGELFF.

This clone was observed a handful of times. The V call is TRBV10-3, the J call TRBJ2-3; D is ambiguous. Deletions cut 6 bases from V and 4 bases from J, with 14 bases between. Germline-derived CDR1 and CDR2 are ENHRY and SYGVKD. The CDR3 contains 14 residues. CDR3 sequence (DNA): TGTGCCATCAGGAGACTTATTTCAGCAGATACGCAGTATTTT. This sequence encodes CAIRRLISADTQYF.

This clone has just a few counts. The chain has TRBV28 and TRBJ1-1; TRBD1 aligns across 9 bases. The germline V gene encodes CDR1 MDHEN and CDR2 SYDVKM. With 3 bases clipped from V and 0 bases from J, the junction kept 8 bases outside the gene matches. The CDR3 extends over 17 amino acids. The CDR3 DNA follows: TGTGCCAGCAGTTTGGTTTTGGGACAGGGTATGAACACTGAAGCTTTCTTT. Encoded protein: CASSLVLGQGMNTEAFF.

Comment on this clone: The same CDR3 is also encoded by other DNA sequences in this sample. The chain has TRBV9 and TRBJ2-5; D remains ambiguous. The CDR3 length is 13 residues. V lost 0 bases to trimming and J lost 3 bases, with 6 bases between them. The germline gives CDR1 SGDLS, CDR2 YYNGEE. CDR3 DNA: TGTGCCAGCAGCGTAGGGACCGAAGAGACCCAGTACTTC. It specifies CASSVGTEETQYF. Together with reference TRBV9 and TRBJ2-5, the CDR3 gives the full variable domain: DSGVTQTPKHLITATGQRVTLRCSPRSGDLSVYWYQQSLDQGLQFLIQYYNGEERAKGNILERFSAQQFPDLHSELNLSSLELGDSALYFCASSVGTEETQYFGPGTRLLVL.

The chain uses TRBV28 and TRBJ2-1; 7 bases match TRBD1. The CDR3 totals 16 residues. CDR1 MDHEN and CDR2 SYDVKM come from the germline V gene. J gave up 5 bases and V 1 base, and 8 bases lay outside the gene matches. This chain's CDR3 is CASSLSTPGTDNEQFF. The CDR3 DNA follows: TGTGCCAGCAGTTTATCTACCCCTGGGACAGACAATGAGCAGTTCTTC.

The chain links TRBV18 to TRBJ2-3; D ambiguous. Trimming shortened V by 1 base and J by 3 bases, and 14 bases separated the two germline ends. The germline gives CDR1 KGHSH, CDR2 LQKENI. The CDR3 has 16 amino acids. The DNA for the CDR3 is TGTGCCAGCTCACCACGCGGTGCCACAGTGACAGATACGCAGTATTTT. Its protein is CASSPRGATVTDTQYF.

The CDR3 bases are TGTGCCAGCAGCCGGGACACCAACACCGGGGAGCTGTTTTTT. Its translation is CASSRDTNTGELFF. The chain recombines TRBV7-9 with TRBJ2-2, with TRBD1 as a possible D gene (6 bases). Germline CDR1 is SEHNR and CDR2 is FQNEAQ (reference sequence). There are 14 residues in the CDR3. V was shortened by 5 bases and J by 2 bases, with 9 bases between the two germline ends.

The genes are TRBV7-2 and TRBJ2-3; D is undetermined. Deletions cut 2 bases from V and 0 bases from J, with 6 bases between. This CDR3 is 14 amino acids long. Germline CDR1 and CDR2: SGHTA and FQGNSA. The CDR3 loop reads CASSLQFSTDTQYF. For the CDR3, the DNA is TGTGCCAGCAGCTTACAGTTTAGCACAGATACGCAGTATTTT.

Regarding this clone: Other DNA sequences in the sample encode the same CDR3. This chain connects TRBV6-5 to TRBJ1-1; D is undetermined. Deletions cut 3 bases from V and 1 base from J, with 6 bases between. This CDR3 contains 13 residues. Germline assignment: CDR1 MNHEY and CDR2 SVGAGI. Here the CDR3 DNA reads TGTGCCAGCAGTTATAGGAGGAACACTGAAGCTTTCTTT. Protein: CASSYRRNTEAFF.

This clone was counted only a few times. The chain links TRBV19 to TRBJ2-1; D unresolved. The CDR3 sequence is 19 residues long. Germline V CDR1 and CDR2: LNHDA, SQIVND (reference sequence). With 6 bases removed from V and 0 bases from J, the gap between germline ends came to 24 bases. The CDR3 DNA sequence: TGTGCCAGTAGGGCCCCTCTGGGTAGGGAAACGAGCTCCTACAATGAGCAGTTCTTC. Its protein is CASRAPLGRETSSYNEQFF. The whole variable domain, filled in from reference TRBV19 and TRBJ2-1, reads DGGITQSPKYLFRKEGQNVTLSCEQNLNHDAMYWYRQDPGQGLRLIYYSQIVNDFQKGDIAEGYSVSREKKESFPLTVTSAQKNPTAFYLCASRAPLGRETSSYNEQFFGPGTRLTVL.

The rearrangement links TRBV6-1 to TRBJ1-5, with D possibly TRBD1 on 5 matching bases. Trimming pared 3 bases from V and 6 bases from J, leaving 9 bases between. Germline CDR1 and CDR2: MNHNS and SASEGT. The length of the CDR3 is 13 residues. CDR3 DNA: TGTGCCAGCAGTGAGGGGGGAAGTCAGCCCCAGCATTTT. This sequence encodes CASSEGGSQPQHF.